The sequence of this TCR beta chain was determined in a study of blood T cell repertoires in COVID-19. Study at large: Acute and convalescent COVID-19 specimens originated in the United States, Italy and Spain.

Germline lookup yields CDR1 MDHEN and CDR2 SYDVKM. The CDR3 has 14 amino acids. Trimming removed 4 bases at V and 3 bases at J, with 13 bases between. As handled by the study authors: The assay estimated nucleated cells by amplifying reference gene primers. Profiling relied on immunoSEQ multiplex PCR, and the TCRdb table lists in-frame clones only, not all of them. The DNA was the basis for D and trimming; V, J and clone size are from that table. Of about 210,000 clones in the sample, 85% were seen once. Sequenced sample: peripheral blood. The receptor's source is a woman older than 75 with acute or convalescent COVID-19. This chain uses TRBV28 with TRBJ2-7; D perhaps matches TRBD1 (6 bases). This CDR3 is CASSSPTDSYEQYF. In nucleotides, the CDR3 is TGTGCCAGCAGTTCCCCCACGGACAGCTACGAGCAGTACTTC.